This entry lists 27 T cell receptor beta chains sequenced from one sample in a study of shared clonotypes between healthy human individuals. Profiled with immunoSEQ multiplex PCR; TCRdb holds only in-frame clones, not every one. The sample shows about 1.5 million clones, roughly 97% of them seen only once. Material: naive CD4+ T cells sorted from blood. Subset meaning: CD45RA+ positively selected. The source of these receptors is a man younger than 45 in good health.

V gene TRBV2 combines with J gene TRBJ2-7; D uncertain. Germline CDR1 and CDR2: SNHLY and FYNNEI. The V gene lost 6 bases and the J gene lost 1 base, with 10 bases spanning the gap. CDR3 length: 13 residues. CDR3 sequence: CASRASPSYEQYF. The CDR3 DNA reads as TGTGCCAGCAGGGCTAGTCCTTCCTACGAGCAGTACTTC.

The chain is built from TRBV27 and TRBJ2-7; TRBD1 matches at 7 bases. From germline, CDR1 is MNHEY and CDR2 SMNVEV (reference sequence). Trimming took 8 bases from V and 3 from J; bases not matched to a gene: 13. This CDR3 region has 15 residues. This CDR3 reads CASGIQGPTIYEQYF. CDR3 coding DNA: TGTGCCAGCGGCATACAGGGGCCCACAATCTACGAGCAGTACTTC.

This sequence joins TRBV7-9 and TRBJ2-1; TRBD2 matches at 7 bases. Germline CDR1 SEHNR, CDR2 FQNEAQ (reference sequence). The CDR3 is 17 amino acids. Trimming at V came to 1 base and at J to 6 bases, leaving 12 bases not matched to a gene. The CDR3 reads CASSLGLREVIGNEQFF. For the CDR3, the DNA is TGTGCCAGCAGCTTAGGTCTTCGGGAGGTGATTGGCAATGAGCAGTTCTTC.

V is TRBV9 and J is TRBJ1-4, with 7 bases lining up with TRBD1. The CDR3 consists of 16 residues. The V segment lost 4 bases and the J segment 0 bases; nucleotides outside the gene matches: 6. Germline V gives CDR1 SGDLS, CDR2 YYNGEE. The CDR3 DNA reads TGTGCCAGCAGCCCGGGACAGAAGACAACTAATGAAAAACTGTTTTTT. This encodes CASSPGQKTTNEKLFF.

This chain links TRBV2 with TRBJ1-3; no firm D call. V lost 6 bases and J lost 1, with 16 bases in between. The CDR3 has 16 amino acids. CDR1 is SNHLY and CDR2 is FYNNEI in the germline V gene. In nucleotides, the CDR3 is TGTGCCAGCAGCCGGGAGGGAGAGGTGTCTGGAAACACCATATATTTT. Amino acids: CASSREGEVSGNTIYF. Supplemented by reference TRBV2 and TRBJ1-3, the full variable domain reads EPEVTQTPSHQVTQMGQEVILRCVPISNHLYFYWYRQILGQKVEFLVSFYNNEISEKSEIFDDQFSVERPDGSNFTLKIRSTKLEDSAMYFCASSREGEVSGNTIYFGEGSWLTVV.

The chain couples TRBV7-2 to TRBJ1-5; D is ambiguous. Germline lookup yields CDR1 SGHTA and CDR2 FQGNSA. Trimming took off 2 bases at V and 3 bases at J, with 8 bases between the two ends. The CDR3 is made up of 14 amino acids. As DNA, the CDR3 is TGTGCCAGCAGCTTACGACCGTTCAATCAGCCCCAGCATTTT. Residues: CASSLRPFNQPQHF.

The gene calls are TRBV18 and TRBJ2-1, with 7 positions matching TRBD2. Germline V gene data show CDR1 as KGHSH and CDR2 as LQKENI. The CDR3 is made up of 15 amino acids. V was pared by 1 base and J by 6 bases, with 6 bases of the junction left unmatched. As DNA, the CDR3 is TGTGCCAGCTCACCACGACTCCTAGCGGCCAATGAGCAGTTCTTC. Translating it yields CASSPRLLAANEQFF.

This clone was counted once. The CDR3 here is CASSFTVRGDASYNEQFF. Here the CDR3 DNA reads TGTGCCAGCAGCTTCACGGTCCGCGGGGACGCCTCCTACAATGAGCAGTTCTTC. The V call is TRBV7-8, the J call TRBJ2-1; TRBD2 is a possible D gene (6 bases). The V gene's germline CDR1 is SGHVS and CDR2 FQNEAQ. Trimming took 3 bases from V and 0 from J, leaving 18 bases between them. The CDR3 loop spans 18 amino acids.

The V call is TRBV5-4, the J call TRBJ2-1; 8 bases align to TRBD2. The CDR3 consists of 13 residues. CDR1 SGHNT and CDR2 YYREEE come from the germline V gene (reference sequence). The J segment lost 5 bases and the V segment lost 7 bases, leaving 5 bases of the junction unmatched. CDR3 sequence reads: CASAQLADNEQFF. As DNA, the CDR3 is TGTGCCAGCGCGCAACTAGCGGACAATGAGCAGTTCTTC.

This CDR3 is CASSIEKGTQYEQYF. CDR3 DNA: TGTGCCAGTAGTATAGAGAAGGGAACCCAATACGAGCAGTACTTC. The chain couples TRBV19 to TRBJ2-7; D not resolved. The V and J ends lost 0 bases and 4 bases respectively, with 13 bases between them. Germline V gene lookup returns CDR1 LNHDA and CDR2 SQIVND (reference sequence). This CDR3 contains 15 residues.

This clone was seen once. The same CDR3 also results from other DNA sequences found in this sample. This chain links TRBV6-6 with TRBJ2-1; no firm D call. The V end lost 3 bases, the J end lost 7 bases, and 7 bases lay between the germline ends. Germline V CDR1 and CDR2: MNHNY, SVGAGI (reference sequence). The CDR3 loop spans 12 amino acids. CDR3 residues: CASSYVGNEQFF. In nucleotides, the CDR3 is TGTGCCAGCAGTTATGTAGGAAATGAGCAGTTCTTC.

This rearrangement joins TRBV9 to TRBJ2-1, with a possible D match to TRBD1 (5 bases). V gave up 0 bases and J gave up 3 bases, with 10 bases separating them. This CDR3 comprises 15 residues. Germline assignment: CDR1 SGDLS and CDR2 YYNGEE. The CDR3 region is CASSVAGAGYNEQFF. The CDR3 region has the DNA TGTGCCAGCAGCGTAGCTGGGGCAGGCTACAATGAGCAGTTCTTC.

V usage is TRBV19 and J usage is TRBJ1-5; maybe TRBD1 (6 bases). Germline CDR1 LNHDA, CDR2 SQIVND (reference sequence). The CDR3 loop spans 15 amino acids. Trimming took 3 bases from V and 7 from J, leaving 16 bases between them. The CDR3 DNA follows: TGTGCCAGTAGTATCCCCCCCGGGGGCGGCCAGCCCCAGCATTTT. Amino acid sequence: CASSIPPGGGQPQHF.

Concerning this clone: In the same sample, other DNA sequences code for this CDR3. V is TRBV7-9 and J is TRBJ1-1; D is possibly TRBD1 (5 bases). This CDR3 region has 13 residues. V was shortened by 1 base and J by 4 bases, with 7 bases between the two germline ends. Germline loops: CDR1 SEHNR, CDR2 FQNEAQ (reference sequence). The CDR3 protein is CASSLDGGTEAFF. CDR3 DNA: TGTGCCAGCAGCTTAGATGGGGGCACTGAAGCTTTCTTT.

The rearrangement joins TRBV10-3 to TRBJ1-1, with a weak D call TRBD1 (6 bases). This CDR3 region has 14 residues. Per the germline V gene, CDR1 is ENHRY and CDR2 is SYGVKD. Trimming took off 7 bases at V and 4 bases at J, with 16 bases between the two ends. CDR3 coding DNA: TGTGCCATCACTACTCAGGGGTTAGGCACTGAAGCTTTCTTT. This encodes CAITTQGLGTEAFF.

This chain connects TRBV9 to TRBJ2-2, with D perhaps TRBD2 (7 bases). V was cut by 4 bases and J by 7 bases, with 17 bases left in between. In germline, CDR1 is SGDLS, CDR2 YYNGEE. CDR3 length equals 15 residues. CDR3 DNA sequence: TGTGCCAGCAGCTCCCGGGGGGCCGAAGACGGGGAGCTGTTTTTT. It translates to CASSSRGAEDGELFF.

This chain joins TRBV18 and TRBJ1-1, with 9 bases aligning to TRBD1. The CDR3 loop spans 13 amino acids. Unmatched junction bases numbered 2, after V lost 8 bases and J lost 1 base. Germline V gene data show CDR1 as KGHSH and CDR2 as LQKENI. This chain's CDR3 is CASGQGKNTEAFF. For the CDR3, the DNA is TGTGCCAGCGGACAGGGGAAGAACACTGAAGCTTTCTTT.

V usage is TRBV15 and J usage is TRBJ2-7, with 8 bases identical to TRBD1. This CDR3 spans 16 amino acids. CDR1 and CDR2 from the germline V gene are LNHNV and YYDKDF (reference sequence). V was clipped by 3 bases and J by 4 bases; unmatched bases: 11. CDR3 nucleotide sequence: TGTGCCACCAGCAGCAACCTGGACAGGGTCGGGTACGAGCAGTACTTC. It translates to CATSSNLDRVGYEQYF.

This clone was counted a single time. This rearrangement joins TRBV7-8 to TRBJ2-1, with 8 bases that match TRBD2. The CDR3 length is 15 residues. Germline assignment: CDR1 SGHVS and CDR2 FQNEAQ. The V and J ends lost 5 bases and 6 bases, in that order; junction bases with no gene match: 9. CDR3 nucleotide sequence: TGTGCCAGCAGCCCAAGCGGGAGTGGCCTCAATGAGCAGTTCTTC. As protein: CASSPSGSGLNEQFF.

This chain joins TRBV2 and TRBJ2-1; 9 nucleotides align to TRBD1. CDR1 is SNHLY and CDR2 is FYNNEI in the germline V gene. V lost 4 bases and J lost 2; bases outside the gene matches: 6. This CDR3 comprises 16 residues. CDR3 sequence reads: CASSAPGQGPYNEQFF. The CDR3 DNA reads TGTGCCAGCAGTGCCCCGGGACAGGGACCCTACAATGAGCAGTTCTTC.

This chain joins TRBV28 and TRBJ2-7; 12 bases match TRBD2. Germline trimming cut 7 bases from V and 3 bases from J; bases unmatched to any gene: 7. The germline CDR1 and CDR2 sequences are MDHEN and SYDVKM. The CDR3 contains 15 residues. The CDR3 DNA reads as TGTGCCAGCACTTACCGGACTAGCGGGATCTACGAGCAGTACTTC. This gives the protein CASTYRTSGIYEQYF.

This sequence joins TRBV18 and TRBJ1-2, with TRBD1 as a possible D gene (5 bases). This CDR3 is 19 amino acids long. Trimming shortened V by 1 base and J by 6 bases, and 27 bases separated the two germline ends. The V gene's germline CDR1 is KGHSH and CDR2 LQKENI. The CDR3 here is CASSPRAGTTLMVVHGYTF. CDR3 bases: TGTGCCAGCTCACCACGTGCGGGGACCACTCTTATGGTGGTTCATGGCTACACCTTC.

The rearrangement links TRBV4-1 to TRBJ2-1, with D possibly matching TRBD2 (6 bases). V lost 5 bases and J 0 bases, leaving 14 bases between the germline ends. The CDR3 covers 16 residues. Germline values: CDR1 MGHRA, CDR2 YSYEKL. In nucleotides, the CDR3 is TGCGCCAGCAGCTTCCGCGGGGAGAGCTCCTACAATGAGCAGTTCTTC. Translated: CASSFRGESSYNEQFF.

This clone was counted a single time. The gene calls are TRBV9 and TRBJ2-5, with TRBD2 identical over 9 bases. This CDR3 is 14 amino acids long. Trimming cost V 0 bases and J 7 bases; bases outside gene matches: 4. CDR1 is SGDLS, CDR2 YYNGEE, per germline. CDR3 loop: CASSVDSGSRTQYF. CDR3 sequence (DNA): TGTGCCAGCAGCGTAGATAGCGGGAGTCGGACCCAGTACTTC.

Note on this clone: This specimen includes other DNA sequences encoding the same CDR3. The genes are TRBV28 and TRBJ2-7; unclear D gene. The CDR3 runs to 11 residues. CDR1 MDHEN and CDR2 SYDVKM come from the germline V gene. The V end was cut by 5 bases, the J end by 6 bases, with 8 bases between. The CDR3 region is CASSRTREQYF. The CDR3 nucleotides are TGTGCCAGCAGTCGGACCCGCGAGCAGTACTTC. The variable domain in full, with the rest retrieved from reference TRBV28 and TRBJ2-7, is DVKVTQSSRYLVKRTGEKVFLECVQDMDHENMFWYRQDPGLGLRLIYFSYDVKMKEKGDIPEGYSVSREKKERFSLILESASTNQTSMYLCASSRTREQYFGPGTRLTVT.

CDR3 coding DNA: TGTGCCAGCTCACGCAACCGACTAGCGGGCTCCTACAATGAGCAGTTCTTC. It codes for CASSRNRLAGSYNEQFF. This chain links TRBV18 with TRBJ2-1, with 10 positions matching TRBD2. The CDR3 contains 17 residues. V shed 4 bases and J 0 bases; nucleotides not matched to a gene: 6. Germline-derived CDR1 and CDR2 are KGHSH and LQKENI.

This clone was seen a single time. V is TRBV5-1 and J is TRBJ2-3; 11 bases line up with TRBD2. Germline CDR1 reads SGHRS; CDR2 reads YFSETQ. This CDR3 spans 15 amino acids. Germline trimming cut 6 bases from V and 2 bases from J; bases unmatched to any gene: 5. The CDR3 nucleotides are TGCGCCAGCACCAGACTAGCGGGGATCACAGATACGCAGTATTTT. Translated, it gives CASTRLAGITDTQYF.